This T cell receptor beta chain was obtained from a study of shared clonotypes between healthy human individuals. Study-level background: Every donor yielded three CD4 naive, three CD4 memory, two CD8 naive and one CD8 memory plate.

Comment on this clone: The antigen remains unidentified.

Terminally differentiated effector memory CD45RA+ cells were excluded by CCR7 positive selection of CD45RO-negative cells. Study-wide findings and caveats: Generation probability values for non-shared clonotypes were lower than those for clonotypes shared by all four donors.

Several immunoSEQ plates held equal portions of the genomic DNA taken from each subset. The table came from immunoSEQ multiplex PCR; TCRdb's copy has only in-frame clones and leaves some out. This repertoire shows some 1,900,000 clones, about 95% found once; its top ten account for around 1%. The CDR3 is 13 residues long. V lost 4 bases, J lost 0 bases, and 7 bases lay in between. The germline V gene encodes CDR1 SGHDT and CDR2 YYEEEE. This clonotype originated in a young man in good health. Sequences were obtained from naive CD8+ T cells sorted from blood. The V gene is TRBV5-6, the J gene TRBJ1-2; D gene unclear. The CDR3 loop is CASSDFANYGYTF. Here the CDR3 DNA reads TGTGCCAGCAGCGATTTTGCTAACTATGGCTACACCTTC.